This T cell receptor (beta chain) originates from a study of cytomegalovirus exposure and HLA in healthy donors. Turning to the study itself: Inside one of the first data releases sat some 93 million unique TCRs taken from HLA-typed donors. Of the donors genotyped, a few hundred in all, about 80% fell in the Caucasian-associated ancestry cluster. Study results and caveats: In vitro assays verified that a few CMV-associated chains recognized CMV antigens specifically. Per published accounts, TCR beta sequences correctly predicted the HLA-A and HLA-B alleles of most subjects.

Concerning this clone: Its antigen is unidentified.

Germline V gene sequence: CDR1 MDHEN, CDR2 SYDVKM. The length of the CDR3 is 15 residues. V lost 7 bases and J lost 3, with 16 bases in between. PCR employed 60 Vbeta and 13 Jbeta primers. Generated by immunoSEQ multiplex PCR, the TCRdb table keeps only in-frame clones and is missing some. The data show about 150,000 clones, about 74% seen once. Input material: PBMCs. This rearrangement joins TRBV28 to TRBJ2-1; a possible D gene is TRBD2 (5 bases). This clonotype was obtained from a man aged 25-45 years in good health and CMV-seronegative. CDR3 DNA sequence: TGTGCCAGCACTCGGGCCCTTGGGAGCTACAATGAGCAGTTCTTC. Translated, it gives CASTRALGSYNEQFF. The variable domain in full, with the rest retrieved from reference TRBV28 and TRBJ2-1, is DVKVTQSSRYLVKRTGEKVFLECVQDMDHENMFWYRQDPGLGLRLIYFSYDVKMKEKGDIPEGYSVSREKKERFSLILESASTNQTSMYLCASTRALGSYNEQFFGPGTRLTVL.